The clone carrying this TCR beta chain was detected only once. Its specificity is unknown. The entry originates in a study of T cell responses to AZD1222 COVID-19 vaccine. Libraries were prepared by immunoSEQ multiplex PCR; TCRdb keeps only in-frame clonotypes and omits some of them. The data contain about 150,000 clones, about nine tenths of them seen just once; the ten biggest clones take up about 20%. General study findings and limits: The donor cohort was predominantly white British with a female majority, and clonal diversity may have been underestimated. Increases in Spike-specific TCR breadth and depth were seen after two AZD1222 doses. Only 5 or 6 people who got AZD1222 tested seropositive at baseline. Repertoire sampling happened only post peak T cell response.

CDR1 and CDR2 from the germline V gene are MDHEN and SYDVKM. The V end was cut by 5 bases, the J end by 5 bases, with 19 bases between. This CDR3 spans 16 amino acids. Sequencing was performed on peripheral blood, taken on day 0 of AZD1222 vaccination. This clonotype was obtained from an adult in good health. This chain links TRBV28 with TRBJ1-5; tentative D call: TRBD1 (6 bases). In DNA form, the CDR3 reads TGTGCCAGCAGTGATGTTACAGGGTCGGCTTATCAGCCCCAGCATTTT. Protein: CASSDVTGSAYQPQHF.